This entry is about one T cell receptor beta chain. This sample is part of a study of T cell responses to AZD1222 COVID-19 vaccine. In germline, CDR1 is MNHEY, CDR2 SMNVEV (reference sequence). The CDR3 is 18 residues long. V lost 0 bases and J lost 4; bases outside the gene matches: 14. The table came from immunoSEQ multiplex PCR; TCRdb's copy has only in-frame clones and leaves some out. The sample lists roughly 150,000 clones; about 89% were seen once. J is TRBJ1-1 and V is TRBV27; TRBD1 matches at 7 bases. The origin of this receptor is an adult who received the AZD1222 COVID-19 vaccine. Material: peripheral blood, obtained 28 days after the second AZD1222 dose. CDR3 amino acids: CASSLSIPRQGLTTEAFF. The CDR3 DNA reads as TGTGCCAGCAGTTTATCGATCCCGAGACAGGGCTTGACCACTGAAGCTTTCTTT.